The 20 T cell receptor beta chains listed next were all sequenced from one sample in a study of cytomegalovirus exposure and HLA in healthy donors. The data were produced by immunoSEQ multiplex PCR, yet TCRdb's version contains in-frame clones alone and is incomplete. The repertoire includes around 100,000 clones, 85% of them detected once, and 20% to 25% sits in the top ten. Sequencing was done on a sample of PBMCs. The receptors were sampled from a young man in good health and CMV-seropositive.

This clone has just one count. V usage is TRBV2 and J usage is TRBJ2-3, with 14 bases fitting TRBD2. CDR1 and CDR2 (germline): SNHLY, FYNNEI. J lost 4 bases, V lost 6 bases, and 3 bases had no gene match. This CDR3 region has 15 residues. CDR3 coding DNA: TGTGCCAGCAGAGGGACTAGCGGGAGCGCAGATACGCAGTATTTT. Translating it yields CASRGTSGSADTQYF.

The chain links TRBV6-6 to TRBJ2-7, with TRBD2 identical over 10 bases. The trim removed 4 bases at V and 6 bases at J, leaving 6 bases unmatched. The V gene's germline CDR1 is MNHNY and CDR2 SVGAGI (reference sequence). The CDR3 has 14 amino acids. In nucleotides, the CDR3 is TGTGCCAGCAGTTCTAGCGGGAGAGTGGGCGAGCAGTACTTC. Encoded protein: CASSSSGRVGEQYF.

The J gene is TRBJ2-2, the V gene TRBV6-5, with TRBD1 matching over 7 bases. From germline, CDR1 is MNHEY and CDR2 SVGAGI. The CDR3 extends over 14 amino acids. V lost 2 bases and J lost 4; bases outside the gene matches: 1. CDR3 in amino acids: CASSYRQGTGELFF. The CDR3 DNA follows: TGTGCCAGCAGTTACCGACAGGGCACCGGGGAGCTGTTTTTT.

The CDR3 DNA reads TGTGCCAGCAGCTTGTGGACAGGCCTGGAGACCCAGTACTTC. Residues: CASSLWTGLETQYF. This chain connects TRBV5-5 to TRBJ2-5; 7 bases agree with TRBD1. The V gene end was trimmed by 1 base and the J gene end by 5 bases; junction bases not matched to a gene: 5. In germline, CDR1 is SGHKS, CDR2 YYEKEE (reference sequence). The CDR3 spans 14 residues. The entire variable domain, with the rest obtained from reference TRBV5-5 and TRBJ2-5, is as follows: DAGVTQSPTHLIKTRGQQVTLRCSPISGHKSVSWYQQVLGQGPQFIFQYYEKEERGRGNFPDRFSARQFPNYSSELNVNALLLGDSALYLCASSLWTGLETQYFGPGTRLLVL.

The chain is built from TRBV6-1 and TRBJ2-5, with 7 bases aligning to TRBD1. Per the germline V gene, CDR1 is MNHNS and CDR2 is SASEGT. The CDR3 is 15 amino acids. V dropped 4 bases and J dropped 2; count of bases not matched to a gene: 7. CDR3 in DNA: TGTGCCAGCAGTGGGTCGGGACAGCCTCAAGAGACCCAGTACTTC. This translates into CASSGSGQPQETQYF.

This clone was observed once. In DNA, the CDR3 is TGCGCCAGCAGCCTCCGCGGGGGCGGAGGGATAACTGAAGCTTTCTTT. Protein sequence: CASSLRGGGGITEAFF. The V gene is TRBV4-1, the J gene TRBJ1-1, with D perhaps TRBD1 (6 bases). This CDR3 has 16 residues. The V gene lost 4 bases and the J gene lost 5 bases, with 20 bases spanning the gap. Germline CDR1 reads MGHRA; CDR2 reads YSYEKL.

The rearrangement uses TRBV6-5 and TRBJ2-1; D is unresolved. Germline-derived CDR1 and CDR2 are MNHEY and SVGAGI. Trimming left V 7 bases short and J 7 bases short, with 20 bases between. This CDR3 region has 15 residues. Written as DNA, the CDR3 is TGTGCCAGCACCCCCAGTGGAGCCGCCCTGAATGAGCAGTTCTTC. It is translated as CASTPSGAALNEQFF.

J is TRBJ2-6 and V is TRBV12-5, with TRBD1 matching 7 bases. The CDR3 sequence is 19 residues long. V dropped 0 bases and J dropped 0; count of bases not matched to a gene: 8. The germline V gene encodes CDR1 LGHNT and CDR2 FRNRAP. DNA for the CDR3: TGTGCTAGTGGTTTGGTAGTCGGGACAGAGATCTCTGGGGCCAACGTCCTGACTTTC. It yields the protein CASGLVVGTEISGANVLTF.

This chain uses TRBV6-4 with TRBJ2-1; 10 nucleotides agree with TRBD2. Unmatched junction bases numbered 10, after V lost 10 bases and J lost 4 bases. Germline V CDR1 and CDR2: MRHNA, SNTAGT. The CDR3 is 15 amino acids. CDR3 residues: CATSGETSGYNEQFF. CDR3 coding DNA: TGTGCCACCTCTGGAGAGACTAGCGGGTACAATGAGCAGTTCTTC.

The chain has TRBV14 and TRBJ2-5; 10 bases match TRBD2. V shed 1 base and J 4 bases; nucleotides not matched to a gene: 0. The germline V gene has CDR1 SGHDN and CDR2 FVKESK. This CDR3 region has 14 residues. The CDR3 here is CASSQGLAGETQYF. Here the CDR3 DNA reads TGTGCCAGCAGCCAAGGACTAGCGGGAGAGACCCAGTACTTC.

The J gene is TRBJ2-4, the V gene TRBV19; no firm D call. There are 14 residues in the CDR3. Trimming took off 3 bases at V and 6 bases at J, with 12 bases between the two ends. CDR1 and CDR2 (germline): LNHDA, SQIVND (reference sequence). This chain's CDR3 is CASSIGLTANIQYF. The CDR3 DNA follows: TGTGCCAGTAGTATCGGCCTTACAGCAAACATTCAGTACTTC.

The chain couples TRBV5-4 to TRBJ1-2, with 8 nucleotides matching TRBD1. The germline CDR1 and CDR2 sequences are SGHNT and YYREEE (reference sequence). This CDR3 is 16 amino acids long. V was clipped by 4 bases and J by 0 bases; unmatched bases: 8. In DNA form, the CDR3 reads TGTGCCAGCAGCATGGGACAGGTGCTTTCTAACTATGGCTACACCTTC. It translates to CASSMGQVLSNYGYTF.

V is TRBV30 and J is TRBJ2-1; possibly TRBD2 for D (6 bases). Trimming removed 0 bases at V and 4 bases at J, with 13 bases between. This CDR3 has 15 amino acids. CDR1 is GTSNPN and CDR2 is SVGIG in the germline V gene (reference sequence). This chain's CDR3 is CAWSVGGNGYNEQFF. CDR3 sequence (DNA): TGTGCCTGGAGTGTGGGCGGGAATGGTTACAATGAGCAGTTCTTC.

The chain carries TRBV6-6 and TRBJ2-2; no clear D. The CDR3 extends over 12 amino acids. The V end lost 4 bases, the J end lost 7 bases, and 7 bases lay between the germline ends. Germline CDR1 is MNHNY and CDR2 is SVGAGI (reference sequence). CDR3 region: CASSFRVGELFF. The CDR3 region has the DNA TGTGCCAGCAGTTTTAGAGTCGGGGAGCTGTTTTTT.

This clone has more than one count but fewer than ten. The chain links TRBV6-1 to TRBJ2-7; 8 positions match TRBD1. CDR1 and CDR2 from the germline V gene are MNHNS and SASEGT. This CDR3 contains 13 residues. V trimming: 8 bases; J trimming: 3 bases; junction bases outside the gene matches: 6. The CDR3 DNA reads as TGTGCCAGCGGGATTGGGACAGGCTACGAGCAGTACTTC. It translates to CASGIGTGYEQYF.

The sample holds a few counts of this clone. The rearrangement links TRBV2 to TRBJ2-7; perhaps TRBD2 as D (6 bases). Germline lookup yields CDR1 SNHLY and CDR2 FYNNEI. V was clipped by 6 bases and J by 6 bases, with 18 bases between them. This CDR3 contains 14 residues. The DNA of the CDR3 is TGTGCCAGCAGCCCTGGGGGGAGCTACCGCGAGCAGTACTTC. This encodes CASSPGGSYREQYF.

This chain's CDR3 is CASNYRGNTEAFF. The CDR3 bases are TGTGCCAGCAACTACAGGGGGAACACTGAAGCTTTCTTT. The V and J genes are TRBV6-5 and TRBJ1-1; TRBD1 matches 7 bases. The CDR3 totals 13 residues. The J segment lost 1 base and the V segment lost 7 bases, leaving 3 bases of the junction unmatched. Germline lookup yields CDR1 MNHEY and CDR2 SVGAGI.

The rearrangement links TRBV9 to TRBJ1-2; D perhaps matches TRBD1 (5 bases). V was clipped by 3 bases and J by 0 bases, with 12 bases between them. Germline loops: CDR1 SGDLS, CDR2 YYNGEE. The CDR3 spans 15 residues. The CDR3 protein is CASSGNRPTNYGYTF. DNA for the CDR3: TGTGCCAGCAGCGGTAACAGGCCGACTAACTATGGCTACACCTTC.

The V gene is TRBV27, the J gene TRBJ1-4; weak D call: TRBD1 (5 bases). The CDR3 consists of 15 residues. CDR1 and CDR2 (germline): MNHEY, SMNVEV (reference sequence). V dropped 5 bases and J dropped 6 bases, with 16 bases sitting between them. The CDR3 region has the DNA TGTGCCAGCAGTACACGTCGGGGGAATCATGAAAAACTGTTTTTT. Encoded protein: CASSTRRGNHEKLFF.

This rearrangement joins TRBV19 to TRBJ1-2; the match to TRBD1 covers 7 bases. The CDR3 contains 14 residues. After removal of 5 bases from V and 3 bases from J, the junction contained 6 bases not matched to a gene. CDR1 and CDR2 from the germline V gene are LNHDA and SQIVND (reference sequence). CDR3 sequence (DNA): TGTGCCAGTAGTCAGGGGGTCGCGGACTATGGCTACACCTTC. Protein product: CASSQGVADYGYTF. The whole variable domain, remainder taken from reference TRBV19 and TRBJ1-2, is DGGITQSPKYLFRKEGQNVTLSCEQNLNHDAMYWYRQDPGQGLRLIYYSQIVNDFQKGDIAEGYSVSREKKESFPLTVTSAQKNPTAFYLCASSQGVADYGYTFGSGTRLTVV.